This TCR beta chain is from a study of T cell responses to AZD1222 COVID-19 vaccine. Using immunoSEQ multiplex PCR, the repertoire was profiled, and TCRdb retains in-frame clones only, with some absent. The sample consists of about 140,000 clones, about 90% of them appearing once. This CDR3 is 16 amino acids long. Germline loops: CDR1 SGDLS, CDR2 YYNGEE. Trimming left V 0 bases short and J 4 bases short, with 16 bases between. The origin of this receptor is an adult in good health. J is TRBJ1-1 and V is TRBV9, with D unresolved. The input for sequencing was peripheral blood, taken on day 0 of AZD1222 vaccination. This chain's CDR3 is CASSVDSRARGTEAFF. The CDR3 nucleotides are TGTGCCAGCAGCGTAGATTCTCGGGCGCGGGGCACTGAAGCTTTCTTT.